These 21 T cell receptor beta chains share one sample of origin, sequenced in a study of cytomegalovirus exposure and HLA in healthy donors. Vbeta (60) and Jbeta (13) primers were used in the PCR. Sequencing was performed with immunoSEQ multiplex PCR; in TCRdb, only in-frame clones are kept and a portion is missing. The sample has around 110,000 clones, about 70% seen once; the top ten hold nearly 0.9%. Input material: PBMCs. These TCRs come from a woman aged 25 to 39 in good health and CMV-seronegative.

The chain is built from TRBV18 and TRBJ2-7; 10 positions match TRBD1. Unmatched junction bases numbered 5, after V lost 1 base and J lost 2 bases. The CDR3 loop spans 16 amino acids. The germline V gene has CDR1 KGHSH and CDR2 LQKENI. This chain's CDR3 is CASSPLGQGVAYEQYF. CDR3 sequence (DNA): TGTGCCAGCTCACCACTAGGACAGGGGGTGGCCTACGAGCAGTACTTC.

The chain recombines TRBV15 with TRBJ1-6; no clear D gene. V lost 1 base and J lost 6, with 7 bases in between. CDR1 is LNHNV, CDR2 YYDKDF, per germline (reference sequence). This CDR3 comprises 14 residues. CDR3 sequence reads: CATSRARSNSPLHF. CDR3 DNA: TGTGCCACCAGCAGAGCACGGAGTAATTCACCCCTCCACTTT.

Here the CDR3 reads CASSVGGGFNQPQHF. The CDR3, as DNA: TGTGCCAGTAGTGTTGGGGGGGGATTCAATCAGCCCCAGCATTTT. J is TRBJ1-5 and V is TRBV19; D is possibly TRBD1 (5 bases). CDR1 is LNHDA, CDR2 SQIVND, per germline (reference sequence). Trimming removed 5 bases from V and 3 bases from J, with 14 bases in between. The CDR3 has 15 residues.

This sequence joins TRBV21-1 and TRBJ1-2; the listed D gene, TRBD1, was not tested against the DNA. TRBV21-1 is classified as a pseudogene. The CDR3 has 13 amino acids. The CDR3 region is CASPAQVGYGYTF. The CDR3 coding sequence is TGTGCCAGCCCGGCACAGGTAGGCTATGGCTACACCTTC.

The chain combines TRBV29-1 with TRBJ1-2, with 7 bases matching TRBD1. Germline CDR1 reads SQVTM; CDR2 reads ANQGSEA. J was trimmed by 5 bases and V by 4 bases; bases with no gene match: 10. This CDR3 comprises 14 residues. The chain's CDR3 is CSVVEGAVRYGYTF. Written as DNA, the CDR3 is TGCAGCGTTGTTGAGGGGGCGGTTCGTTATGGCTACACCTTC.

The V call is TRBV30, the J call TRBJ1-1; tentative D call: TRBD1 (5 bases). Germline assignment: CDR1 GTSNPN and CDR2 SVGIG (reference sequence). Trimming shortened V by 2 bases and J by 8 bases, and 18 bases separated the two germline ends. This CDR3 has 14 residues. CDR3 nucleotide sequence: TGTGCCTGGAGTTTTTTTGGGGGGAGGATCGAAGCTTTCTTT. This codes for CAWSFFGGRIEAFF. Together with reference TRBV30 and TRBJ1-1, the CDR3 gives the full variable domain: SQTIHQWPATLVQPVGSPLSLECTVEGTSNPNLYWYRQAAGRGLQLLFYSVGIGQISSEVPQNLSASRPQDRQFILSSKKLLLSDSGFYLCAWSFFGGRIEAFFGQGTRLTVV.

This chain connects TRBV7-9 to TRBJ2-3; the D is unclear. This CDR3 has 12 residues. V was pared by 5 bases and J by 3 bases, with 6 bases between. CDR1 SEHNR and CDR2 FQNEAQ come from the germline V gene (reference sequence). CDR3: CASSATTDTQYF. CDR3 DNA sequence: TGTGCCAGCAGCGCTACTACAGATACGCAGTATTTT.

The rearrangement joins TRBV30 to TRBJ1-1, with D possibly matching TRBD1 (5 bases). This CDR3 spans 18 amino acids. The V gene's germline CDR1 is GTSNPN and CDR2 SVGIG (reference sequence). The germline V and J ends were trimmed by 4 bases and 2 bases, with 26 bases remaining between them. The CDR3 reads CAWKRTLMGMSSNTEAFF. Here the CDR3 DNA reads TGTGCCTGGAAACGGACACTGATGGGAATGTCTTCCAACACTGAAGCTTTCTTT.

V gene TRBV29-1 combines with J gene TRBJ2-1; 10 nucleotides align to TRBD2. The germline gives CDR1 SQVTM, CDR2 ANQGSEA. The trim removed 5 bases at V and 6 bases at J, leaving 7 bases unmatched. The CDR3 totals 14 residues. The CDR3 sequence is CSVRGLAGVNEQFF. CDR3 coding DNA: TGCAGCGTTCGTGGTCTAGCGGGAGTCAATGAGCAGTTCTTC.

V and J are TRBV6-1 and TRBJ1-5; TRBD1 might be the D (5 bases). Trimming stripped 6 bases from V and 5 bases from J, with 14 bases between. The CDR3 totals 14 residues. The germline V gene encodes CDR1 MNHNS and CDR2 SASEGT. CDR3 bases: TGTGCCAGCAGAGCGACAGCCGCGGATCAGCCCCAGCATTTT. It translates to CASRATAADQPQHF.

This rearrangement joins TRBV5-4 to TRBJ1-3, with TRBD1 as a possible D gene (5 bases). The CDR3 length is 15 residues. The V gene lost 7 bases and the J gene lost 1 base, with 15 bases spanning the gap. From germline, CDR1 is SGHNT and CDR2 YYREEE (reference sequence). In DNA, the CDR3 is TGTGCCAGCGTAGTCGGGGGACCATCTGGAAACACCATATATTTT. This sequence encodes CASVVGGPSGNTIYF.

A note on this clone: One end of the junction fails to match germline, which may point to a read error. This sequence joins TRBV7-9 and TRBJ1-4, with D maybe TRBD1 (5 bases). The V gene's germline CDR1 is SEHNR and CDR2 FQNEAQ (reference sequence). The CDR3 spans 12 residues. CDR3 sequence: CASSTRDGGIHF. The CDR3 DNA is TGTGCCAGCAGCACTCGGGACGGAGGGATCCATTTT.

Of note for this clone: At one boundary the junction diverges from the germline segment, which might be a read error. The chain uses TRBV6-5 and TRBJ1-2, with 7 bases that match TRBD1. Germline V gene data show CDR1 as MNHEY and CDR2 as SVGAGI. The length of the CDR3 is 10 residues. Here the CDR3 DNA reads TGTGCCAGCAGTTACTCGGACAGGCCCTTC. Encoded protein: CASSYSDRPF.

The chain is built from TRBV10-2 and TRBJ1-5; a possible D gene is TRBD1 (5 bases). Germline V gene data show CDR1 as WSHSY and CDR2 as SAAADI. The V end was cut by 3 bases, the J end by 3 bases, with 9 bases between. The CDR3 has 14 residues. CDR3 amino acids: CASSDRTNNQPQHF. CDR3 nucleotides: TGCGCCAGCAGTGACAGGACAAACAATCAGCCCCAGCATTTT.

The J gene is TRBJ1-1, the V gene TRBV2; D may be TRBD1 (6 bases). Trimming left V 5 bases short and J 5 bases short, with 9 bases between. The length of the CDR3 is 12 residues. Germline V gene sequence: CDR1 SNHLY, CDR2 FYNNEI. For the CDR3, the DNA is TGTGCCAGCAGTCTGAGGGGGACTGAAGCTTTCTTT. This sequence encodes CASSLRGTEAFF.

J is TRBJ2-3 and V is TRBV30; 12 bases map to TRBD2. This CDR3 has 14 residues. Germline CDR1 reads GTSNPN; CDR2 reads SVGIG (reference sequence). The J segment lost 5 bases and the V segment lost 2 bases, leaving 2 bases of the junction unmatched. DNA of the CDR3: TGTGCCTGGAGTCCGGGACTAGCGGGAGATACGCAGTATTTT. Its translation is CAWSPGLAGDTQYF. The variable domain in full, completed from reference TRBV30 and TRBJ2-3, reads SQTIHQWPATLVQPVGSPLSLECTVEGTSNPNLYWYRQAAGRGLQLLFYSVGIGQISSEVPQNLSASRPQDRQFILSSKKLLLSDSGFYLCAWSPGLAGDTQYFGPGTRLTVL.

This sequence joins TRBV5-1 and TRBJ2-3; 8 nucleotides match TRBD1. There are 16 residues in the CDR3. The trim removed 4 bases at V and 4 bases at J, leaving 11 bases unmatched. Germline CDR1 and CDR2: SGHRS and YFSETQ. As DNA, the CDR3 is TGCGCCAGCAGCAGCGCCGGGACAGGCTTTTCAGATACGCAGTATTTT. This encodes CASSSAGTGFSDTQYF.

The chain carries TRBV7-3 and TRBJ2-5; the D is unclear. Between the trimmed V and J ends, which lost 4 bases and 2 bases, there was a span of 8 bases. The CDR3 is made up of 13 amino acids. In germline, CDR1 is SGHTA, CDR2 FQGTGA. CDR3 bases: TGTGCCAGCAGCTCCACAACACAAGAGACCCAGTACTTC. It encodes CASSSTTQETQYF.

The chain uses TRBV5-1 and TRBJ1-5; no clear D. The CDR3 is 14 amino acids. V was cut by 2 bases and J by 2 bases, with 8 bases left in between. Germline V gene lookup returns CDR1 SGHRS and CDR2 YFSETQ. The DNA for the CDR3 is TGCGCCAGCAGCTTCAGAGGTGGCAATCAGCCCCAGCATTTT. Its translation: CASSFRGGNQPQHF.

In its sample, this clone was seen a few times. The chain joins TRBV19 to TRBJ1-1; no clear D gene. The CDR3 sequence is 14 residues long. Per germline, CDR1 LNHDA and CDR2 SQIVND (reference sequence). With 2 bases removed from V and 4 bases from J, the gap between germline ends came to 11 bases. The CDR3 sequence: CASSISATGTEAFF. In nucleotides, the CDR3 is TGTGCCAGTAGTATAAGCGCGACGGGCACTGAAGCTTTCTTT.

This chain links TRBV6-1 with TRBJ1-5, with D unresolved. Germline V CDR1 and CDR2: MNHNS, SASEGT. The CDR3 totals 16 residues. With 3 bases removed from V and 0 bases from J, the gap between germline ends came to 12 bases. CDR3 DNA: TGTGCCAGCAGTGACCCGGGAGGGATTAGCAATCAGCCCCAGCATTTT. Amino acid sequence: CASSDPGGISNQPQHF.